The clone carrying this TCR beta chain was counted ten times or more. Its specificity is unknown. Graves' hyperthyroidism without ophthalmopathy progression within 18 months was termed stable. These patients, aged 18 to 65, had recently diagnosed hyperthyroidism lasting under 2 months. The PBMCs had their origin in approximately 10 ml of fresh peripheral blood. The data originate from a study of T cells in Graves' hyperthyroidism and ophthalmopathy. Points from the study as a whole: A model of 13 V-J pairs discriminated ophthalmopathy from stable hyperthyroidism.

This CDR3 has 12 residues. The ends lost 8 bases at V and 2 bases at J; junction bases unmatched: 2. Germline V gives CDR1 MNHNS, CDR2 SASEGT. The investigators amplified TCR beta CDR3 regions from RNA transcripts. When the TCR CDR3 underwent first-round RT-PCR, the HTBI primer set was used. MiXCR, run by TCRdb on the multiplex PCR reads, gives a single entry per CDR3 protein. The sample lists roughly 510,000 distinct CDR3 sequences, 20% occurring once. The chain recombines TRBV6-1 with TRBJ2-5; 7 bases align to TRBD1. Specimen: blood. The TCR originated in a man aged 18 to 30 with Graves' hyperthyroidism. CDR3 bases: TGTGCCAGCCAGGGACAGCAAGAGACCCAGTACTTC. Its protein product is CASQGQQETQYF.